This T cell receptor (beta chain) emerged from a study of regulatory T cells in long-lasting Graves disease. This clonotype was seen repeatedly, ten times or more. The CDR3 is 13 amino acids. The germline CDR1 and CDR2 sequences are KGHSH and LQKENI. V shed 3 bases and J shed 2 bases, with 8 bases lying between them. Arm-PCR of CDR3 regions and iRepertoire HTBI primers were used to build TCR beta libraries. TCRdb re-derived calls from the multiplex PCR reads in MiXCR, one entry per CDR3 protein. Found here are fewer than 550,000 distinct CDR3 sequences, about 15% of them singletons; the top ten hold less than 30%. Time point denoted: newly diagnosed GD, antithyroid drugs for less than 3 months. PBMC-extracted RNA yielded the TCR library. These same records also appear under a second study, on T cells in Graves' hyperthyroidism and ophthalmopathy.

The sample consisted of peripheral blood mononuclear cells (PBMCs), taken at new diagnosis, from a patient treated with antithyroid drugs. The rearrangement links TRBV18 to TRBJ2-7; possibly TRBD1 for D (5 bases). The receptor's source is a young woman with Graves disease. This CDR3 is CASSPGPAYEQYF. Written as DNA, the CDR3 is TGTGCCAGCTCACCGGGGCCAGCCTACGAGCAGTACTTC.